Listed below are T cell receptor beta chains from one sample, sequenced in a study of shared clonotypes between healthy human individuals. The assay was immunoSEQ multiplex PCR, and TCRdb's table has in-frame clones only and misses some. Altogether 850,000 to 1,200,000 clones are present, 75% being singletons, with the ten largest covering roughly 1.5%. The sequencing sample was made of memory CD4+ T cells sorted from blood. All receptors derive from a man aged 18 to 29 in good health. CDR3s include the opening cysteine and the closing phenylalanine or tryptophan. A D gene is named only where the DNA matches it firmly. Expanded clones are given a class, and other clones once, few, many or no size at all.

>TRBJ2-6|-|TRBV27|few
TGTGCCAGCAGTTTAATGGGGCCCCCCAATACCAACGTCCTGACTTTC
CASSLMGPPNTNVLTF
>TRBJ2-3|-|TRBV2|once
TGTGCCAGCAGTGAAGAGGGGGCGCGGGGCGTGGATACGCAGTATTTT
CASSEEGARGVDTQYF
>TRBJ2-3|-|TRBV5-1|few
TGCGCCAGCAGCTTGGCACGGAGCACAGATACGCAGTATTTT
CASSLARSTDTQYF
>TRBJ2-1|TRBD2|TRBV5-4|-
TGTGCCAGCAGCTTGGTCCCGGGACTAGCGGGAGGTGAGCAGTTCTTC
CASSLVPGLAGGEQFF
>TRBJ1-6|-|TRBV7-9|-
TGTGCCAGCAGACCCACCCGGGGCGCAAATTCACCCCTCCACTTT
CASRPTRGANSPLHF
>TRBJ2-4|-|TRBV29-1|-
TGCAGCGTAGAGCCTTCAGTCGGCATTCAGTACTTC
CSVEPSVGIQYF
>TRBJ2-1|-|TRBV7-8|-
TGTGCCAGCAGCTTAGGGGGGAGTGGGAGCAATGAGCAGTTCTTC
CASSLGGSGSNEQFF
>TRBJ1-1|-|TRBV10-3|many
TGTGCCATCAGGAGGACAGAGAACACTGAAGCTTTCTTT
CAIRRTENTEAFF
>TRBJ2-1|TRBD2|TRBV14|-
TGTGCCAGCAGTCTATTAAAGCGAGCGGGGGGCGACAATGAGCAGTTCTTC
CASSLLKRAGGDNEQFF
>TRBJ1-4|TRBD1|TRBV6-1|-
TGTGCCAGCAGTGGGTACAGGGGGCTTTGGGAAAAACTGTTTTTT
CASSGYRGLWEKLFF
>TRBJ1-2|TRBD1|TRBV7-8|few
TGTGCCAGCAGCTTAGCAATGGGACAGCGGGGCTACACCTTC
CASSLAMGQRGYTF
>TRBJ2-2|TRBD1|TRBV9|-
TGTGCCAGCAGTTTCGATCCAAGCCAGGGGGCAAAGAACACCGGGGAGCTGTTTTTT
CASSFDPSQGAKNTGELFF
>TRBJ1-5|-|TRBV18|many
TGTGCCAGCTCGGAGGGAGGCAATCAGCCCCAGCATTTT
CASSEGGNQPQHF
>TRBJ1-2|TRBD1|TRBV4-1|-
TGCGCCAGCAGCCCAGGGGGCTCGTACTATGGCTACACCTTC
CASSPGGSYYGYTF
>TRBJ2-7|-|TRBV30|-
TGTGCCTGGAGTGAAGGGCCGTCCTACGAGCAGTACTTC
CAWSEGPSYEQYF
>TRBJ1-2|-|TRBV4-3|-
TGCGCCAGCAGCCGGGTACTGGGGGCGGATAACTATGGCTACACCTTC
CASSRVLGADNYGYTF
>TRBJ2-2|TRBD1|TRBV18|-
TGTGCCAGCTCAACAGGGGCCTCCGGGGAGCTGTTTTTT
CASSTGASGELFF
>TRBJ2-5|-|TRBV2|-
TGTGCCAGCCAAATAGCAGGGATGGAGACCCAGTACTTC
CASQIAGMETQYF
>TRBJ2-1|-|TRBV9|-
TGTGCCAGCAGCGACCCAGCGAATCCTAGTTATGAGCAGTTCTTC
CASSDPANPSYEQFF
>TRBJ2-7|-|TRBV29-1|-
TGCAGCGTTACTGATTGGGGCACCACCTCCTACGAGCAGTACTTC
CSVTDWGTTSYEQYF
>TRBJ2-7|TRBD1|TRBV7-2|-
TGTGCCAGCAGCGTGACAGGGATCGAGCAGTACTTC
CASSVTGIEQYF
>TRBJ1-5|-|TRBV1|once
TGCACCAGCAGCTATTCCCGGACAGGCCATAGCAATCAGCCCCAGCATTTT
CTSSYSRTGHSNQPQHF
>TRBJ2-5|TRBD1|TRBV5-1|-
TGCGCCAGCAGCGAGGAGGACAGGGGTGGGTACCAAGAGACCCAGTACTTC
CASSEEDRGGYQETQYF
>TRBJ2-2|-|TRBV2|-
TGTGCCAGCAGCCGGGGATCGGACACCGGGGAGCTGTTTTTT
CASSRGSDTGELFF
>TRBJ1-1|TRBD1|TRBV5-6|-
TGTGCCAGCACCAGGGGGTCCGTGAACACTGAAGCTTTCTTT
CASTRGSVNTEAFF
>TRBJ2-7|TRBD1|TRBV2|few
TGTGCCGGGTTAGGGACAGACCTTTCCTACGAGCAGTACTTC
CAGLGTDLSYEQYF
>TRBJ1-1|TRBD1|TRBV7-9|few
TGTGCCAGTCGGGACAGATCGAACACTGAAGCTTTCTTT
CASRDRSNTEAFF
>TRBJ2-1|-|TRBV5-4|-
TGTGCCAGCAGCCTGGGCTCCTCAATGGTTTACAATGAGCAGTTCTTC
CASSLGSSMVYNEQFF
>TRBJ1-4|-|TRBV6-6|once
TGTGCCAGCAACCTACAGGGCCCTCGGGTTGAAAAACTGTTTTTT
CASNLQGPRVEKLFF
>TRBJ2-6|-|TRBV28|-
TGTGCCAGCAGTTTTGGGCAGGGATCTGGGGCCAACGTCCTGACTTTC
CASSFGQGSGANVLTF
>TRBJ2-2|TRBD2|TRBV5-1|once
TGCGCCAGCAGCTTAACTAGCGAGGTCACCGGGGAGCTGTTTTTT
CASSLTSEVTGELFF
>TRBJ2-7|TRBD2|TRBV6-6|once
TGTGCCAGCAGCCGACTAGCGGGAGCCTACGAGCAGTACTTC
CASSRLAGAYEQYF
>TRBJ2-7|-|TRBV10-3|-
TGTGCCATCAGTGACAGACCTCCCTACGAGCAGTACTTC
CAISDRPPYEQYF
>TRBJ2-7|-|TRBV7-2|-
TGTGCCAGCAGCTTATCGGCAGGGCCCTCCTACGAGCAGTACTTC
CASSLSAGPSYEQYF
>TRBJ2-3|TRBD2|TRBV28|-
TGTGCCAGCAGTCTGGGACTAGTCACAGATACGCAGTATTTT
CASSLGLVTDTQYF
>TRBJ2-7|TRBD1|TRBV10-2|-
TGCGCCAGCAGTGAAGCAGGGACAGGGGTGGCCGAGCAGTACTTC
CASSEAGTGVAEQYF
>TRBJ1-5|-|TRBV7-2|once
TGTGCCAGCAGTCAACAGGGTATTAGAAGCAATCAGCCCCAGCATTTT
CASSQQGIRSNQPQHF
>TRBJ1-5|-|TRBV6-5|-
TGTGCCAGCAGTCCAAATCAGCCCCAGCATTTT
CASSPNQPQHF
>TRBJ1-1|-|TRBV6-6|-
TGTGCCAGCAGTTACTCCCGGACTGGCACTGAAGCTTTCTTT
CASSYSRTGTEAFF
>TRBJ2-6|-|TRBV7-3|-
TGTGCCAGCAGCTTAAGGGGCAGTGCCGGGGGCTACTCTGGGGCCAACGTCCTGACTTTC
CASSLRGSAGGYSGANVLTF
>TRBJ1-1|-|TRBV19|few
TGTGCCAGTAAGGAGGGGATTGGGGCTGAAGCTTTCTTT
CASKEGIGAEAFF
>TRBJ1-3|-|TRBV7-2|-
TGTGCCAGCAGCTTACGGGCTTCGAGCTCTGGAAACACCATATATTTT
CASSLRASSSGNTIYF